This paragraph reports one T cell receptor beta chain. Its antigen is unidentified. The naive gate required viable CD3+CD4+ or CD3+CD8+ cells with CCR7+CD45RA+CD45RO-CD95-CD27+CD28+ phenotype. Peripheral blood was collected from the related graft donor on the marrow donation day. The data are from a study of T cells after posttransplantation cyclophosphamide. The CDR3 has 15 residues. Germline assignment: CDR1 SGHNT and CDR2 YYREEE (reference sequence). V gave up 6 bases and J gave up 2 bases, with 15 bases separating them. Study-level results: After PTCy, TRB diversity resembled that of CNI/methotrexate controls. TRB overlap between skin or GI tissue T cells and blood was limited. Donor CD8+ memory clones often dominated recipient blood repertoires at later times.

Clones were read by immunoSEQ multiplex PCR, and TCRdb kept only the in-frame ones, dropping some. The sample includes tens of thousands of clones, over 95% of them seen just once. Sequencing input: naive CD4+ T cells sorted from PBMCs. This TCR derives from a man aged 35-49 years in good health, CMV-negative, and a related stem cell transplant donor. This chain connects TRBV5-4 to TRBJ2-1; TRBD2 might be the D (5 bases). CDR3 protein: CASTDSEGTYNEQFF. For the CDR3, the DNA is TGTGCCAGCACCGATTCAGAGGGAACCTACAATGAGCAGTTCTTC.